This TCR beta chain was sequenced during a study of Ad26.COV2.S vaccination and SARS-CoV-2 variants. After removal of 2 bases from V and 7 bases from J, the junction contained 16 bases not matched to a gene. The CDR3 spans 17 residues. The V gene's germline CDR1 is WSHSY and CDR2 SAAADI. This sample's treatment: some 19 received Ad26.COV2.S at low or high dose, single or two shots; about 5 received placebo; per-sample allocation not given. Sampling happened 63 days after the first vaccine or placebo injection. Assay used: immunoSEQ multiplex PCR; TCRdb lists only in-frame clones, some missing. The sample carries roughly 330,000 clones, 85% to 90% recorded once.

The rearrangement joins TRBV10-2 to TRBJ2-7, with 8 bases aligning to TRBD2. This clonotype originated in a person between 18 and 65 years old who received the Ad26.COV2.S COVID-19 vaccine or a placebo. The starting material was peripheral blood, obtained in a trial of Ad26.COV2.S vaccine versus placebo. DNA for the CDR3: TGCGCCAGCAGTGAGATCTTCCCGGGACTAGTCTTGTCGGAGCAGTACTTC. Amino acids: CASSEIFPGLVLSEQYF.